The rows below give T cell receptor beta chains drawn from one sample of a study of cytomegalovirus exposure and HLA in healthy donors. Libraries were prepared by immunoSEQ multiplex PCR; TCRdb keeps only in-frame clonotypes and omits some of them. The table has around 300,000 clones, approximately 88% seen once; the top ten hold about 0.96%. The sample taken for sequencing was PBMCs. Receptors were obtained from a man aged 25-45 years in good health and CMV-seronegative. CDR3s include the opening cysteine and the closing phenylalanine or tryptophan. Fields, in order: CDR3 protein, CDR3 DNA, V gene, D gene, clone size, J gene. A D gene is named only where the DNA matches it firmly. Where a row states a size, it is once, few, many or the class of an expanded clone; other rows omit it.

CDR3aa: CASSLGGAASMTGELFF; CDR3nt: TGTGCCAGCAGCTTAGGAGGTGCGGCAAGTATGACCGGGGAGCTGTTTTTT; v_gene: TRBV7-8; d_gene: .; abundance: .; j_gene: TRBJ2-2
CDR3aa: CASSREASGGTDTQYF; CDR3nt: TGTGCCAGCAGCCGGGAGGCTAGCGGGGGGACAGATACGCAGTATTTT; v_gene: TRBV2; d_gene: TRBD2; abundance: .; j_gene: TRBJ2-3
CDR3aa: CASSQHGTGGSQPQHF; CDR3nt: TGCGCCAGCAGCCAACACGGGACAGGGGGCTCGCAGCCCCAGCATTTT; v_gene: TRBV4-1; d_gene: TRBD1; abundance: .; j_gene: TRBJ1-5
CDR3aa: CASSLWGTGIYNEQFF; CDR3nt: TGCGCCAGCAGCCTCTGGGGGACAGGGATCTACAATGAGCAGTTCTTC; v_gene: TRBV5-1; d_gene: TRBD1; abundance: .; j_gene: TRBJ2-1
CDR3aa: CATHRQGGNQPQHF; CDR3nt: TGTGCCACGCATCGACAGGGAGGCAATCAGCCCCAGCATTTT; v_gene: TRBV19; d_gene: TRBD1; abundance: few; j_gene: TRBJ1-5
CDR3aa: CASSGRGQEDRYGYTF; CDR3nt: TGTGCCAGTAGTGGAAGAGGGCAGGAGGACAGATATGGCTACACCTTC; v_gene: TRBV19; d_gene: .; abundance: .; j_gene: TRBJ1-2
CDR3aa: CATGGGGGKSGELFF; CDR3nt: TGTGCCACAGGCGGCGGGGGAGGTAAATCCGGGGAGCTGTTTTTT; v_gene: TRBV19; d_gene: TRBD2; abundance: .; j_gene: TRBJ2-2
CDR3aa: CASSQEPSGATDTQYF; CDR3nt: TGCGCCAGCAGCCAAGAACCTAGTGGGGCCACAGATACGCAGTATTTT; v_gene: TRBV4-3; d_gene: .; abundance: .; j_gene: TRBJ2-3
CDR3aa: CASSLGGTGGGYGYTF; CDR3nt: TGTGCCAGCAGCTTGGGGGGGACAGGGGGAGGCTATGGCTACACCTTC; v_gene: TRBV7-6; d_gene: TRBD1; abundance: .; j_gene: TRBJ1-2
CDR3aa: CAWIGGSGANVLTF; CDR3nt: TGTGCCTGGATCGGGGGCTCTGGGGCCAACGTCCTGACTTTC; v_gene: TRBV30; d_gene: .; abundance: .; j_gene: TRBJ2-6
CDR3aa: CASGYFRDRALSTEAFF; CDR3nt: TGTGCTAGTGGTTACTTCCGGGACAGGGCCCTGAGCACTGAAGCTTTCTTT; v_gene: TRBV12-5; d_gene: TRBD1; abundance: once; j_gene: TRBJ1-1
CDR3aa: CASSSGGLYNEQFF; CDR3nt: TGTGCCAGCAGCTCGGGGGGCCTATACAATGAGCAGTTCTTC; v_gene: TRBV7-2; d_gene: .; abundance: .; j_gene: TRBJ2-1
CDR3aa: CASKPTTGFGNTIYF; CDR3nt: TGTGCCAGCAAGCCCACGACAGGGTTTGGAAACACCATATATTTT; v_gene: TRBV6-5; d_gene: TRBD1; abundance: .; j_gene: TRBJ1-3
CDR3aa: CASSAVAGTTGRNEQFF; CDR3nt: TGTGCCAGCAGCGCCGTGGCCGGGACAACGGGTAGAAATGAGCAGTTCTTC; v_gene: TRBV9; d_gene: .; abundance: .; j_gene: TRBJ2-1
CDR3aa: CASSELAPQETQYF; CDR3nt: TGCGCCAGCAGTGAGTTGGCTCCACAAGAGACCCAGTACTTC; v_gene: TRBV10-2; d_gene: .; abundance: .; j_gene: TRBJ2-5
CDR3aa: CATSRALDTQYF; CDR3nt: TGTGCCACCAGCAGAGCCTTAGATACGCAGTATTTT; v_gene: TRBV15; d_gene: .; abundance: .; j_gene: TRBJ2-3
CDR3aa: CASRPGLAGVFANTGELFF; CDR3nt: TGTGCCAGCAGACCGGGACTAGCGGGGGTTTTCGCGAACACCGGGGAGCTGTTTTTT; v_gene: TRBV7-2; d_gene: TRBD2; abundance: .; j_gene: TRBJ2-2
CDR3aa: CASSLARGLFNEQFF; CDR3nt: TGCGCCAGCAGCTTGGCCAGGGGGTTATTCAATGAGCAGTTCTTC; v_gene: TRBV5-1; d_gene: TRBD1; abundance: once; j_gene: TRBJ2-1
CDR3aa: CASSSQFGELFF; CDR3nt: TGTGCCAGCAGTTCCCAGTTCGGGGAGCTGTTTTTT; v_gene: TRBV6-5; d_gene: .; abundance: .; j_gene: TRBJ2-2
CDR3aa: CASSPPPGVTDTQYF; CDR3nt: TGTGCCAGCAGTCCCCCTCCCGGGGTCACAGATACGCAGTATTTT; v_gene: TRBV6-1; d_gene: .; abundance: .; j_gene: TRBJ2-3
CDR3aa: CASTTPGSPKTQYF; CDR3nt: TGTGCCAGCACCACCCCGGGGTCCCCCAAGACCCAGTACTTC; v_gene: TRBV6-5; d_gene: .; abundance: .; j_gene: TRBJ2-5
CDR3aa: CASSDHRGPGANVLTF; CDR3nt: TGTGCCAGCAGCGATCACAGGGGCCCTGGGGCCAACGTCCTGACTTTC; v_gene: TRBV7-9; d_gene: TRBD1; abundance: .; j_gene: TRBJ2-6
CDR3aa: CASMKDSHVTQAFF; CDR3nt: TGTGCCAGCATGAAGGACAGTCATGTTACGCAAGCTTTCTTT; v_gene: TRBV2; d_gene: .; abundance: .; j_gene: TRBJ1-1
CDR3aa: CASSPSRGRVETQYF; CDR3nt: TGTGCCAGCAGCCCCTCCAGGGGGCGCGTGGAGACCCAGTACTTC; v_gene: TRBV7-2; d_gene: TRBD1; abundance: once; j_gene: TRBJ2-5